This T cell receptor beta chain was captured in a study of a mutant IDH1 vaccine in newly diagnosed glioma. Study context: Scheduled at week 35, visit V12 preceded visit V13, held at week 47.

This CDR3 has 13 residues. Trimming took 11 bases from V and 10 from J; bases not matched to a gene: 10. CDR1 and CDR2 (germline): MNHNS, SASEGT. Noted time point: week 47, end of study. Each vaccine dose was 300 ug of mutant IDH1 20-mer peptide, with topical imiquimod. Some clones are missing from TCRdb's copy, which holds only in-frame ones; the method was immunoSEQ multiplex PCR. The sample contains 56,000 or so clones, around 75% of which appear only once. About this clone itself: Its specificity is not known.

This TCR was sampled from a middle-aged man with glioma. The chain has TRBV6-1 and TRBJ1-6, with TRBD1 matching 8 bases. This specimen was PBMCs, taken from a glioma patient whose treatment included an IDH1 peptide vaccine. CDR3 amino acids: CALRLDRDSPLHF. CDR3 nucleotide sequence: TGTGCCCTCCGTTTGGACAGGGACTCACCCCTCCACTTT.